This T cell receptor beta chain was identified in a study of tumor-infiltrating lymphocytes in localized non-small cell lung cancer. For the study at large: Resected tumor was paired with non-adjacent uninvolved lung from the same patient.

V was trimmed by 3 bases and J by 7 bases, leaving 16 bases between them. CDR3 length: 15 residues. The V gene's germline CDR1 is LNHDA and CDR2 SQIVND (reference sequence). A remark on this clone: Its antigen is not known.

Study-level points and caveats: Tumor T-cell fraction was not associated with recurrence-free survival.

The method was immunoSEQ multiplex PCR; TCRdb's version includes in-frame clones alone and lacks a portion of them. The sample includes under 25,000 clones, roughly 63% of them seen just once. This sequence joins TRBV19 and TRBJ2-1, with D possibly being TRBD2 (7 bases). The TCR originated in a human donor with non-small cell lung cancer. The sequenced sample was lung tumor tissue. CDR3 coding DNA: TGTGCCAGTAGTATTACGGGGGGCGTAGAAAATGAGCAGTTCTTC. Translating it yields CASSITGGVENEQFF.